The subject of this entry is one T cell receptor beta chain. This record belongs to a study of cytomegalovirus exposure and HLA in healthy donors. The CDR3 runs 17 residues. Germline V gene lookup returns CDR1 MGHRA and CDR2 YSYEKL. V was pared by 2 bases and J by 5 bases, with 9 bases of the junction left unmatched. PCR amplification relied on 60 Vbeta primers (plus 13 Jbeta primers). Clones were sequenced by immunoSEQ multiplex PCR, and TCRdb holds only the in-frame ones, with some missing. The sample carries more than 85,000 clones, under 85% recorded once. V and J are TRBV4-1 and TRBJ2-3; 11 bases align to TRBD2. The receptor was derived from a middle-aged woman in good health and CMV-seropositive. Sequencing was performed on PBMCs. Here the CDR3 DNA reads TGCGCCAGCAGCCAAAGTCTGACTAGCGGGGCTGGAGATACGCAGTATTTT. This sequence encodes CASSQSLTSGAGDTQYF.